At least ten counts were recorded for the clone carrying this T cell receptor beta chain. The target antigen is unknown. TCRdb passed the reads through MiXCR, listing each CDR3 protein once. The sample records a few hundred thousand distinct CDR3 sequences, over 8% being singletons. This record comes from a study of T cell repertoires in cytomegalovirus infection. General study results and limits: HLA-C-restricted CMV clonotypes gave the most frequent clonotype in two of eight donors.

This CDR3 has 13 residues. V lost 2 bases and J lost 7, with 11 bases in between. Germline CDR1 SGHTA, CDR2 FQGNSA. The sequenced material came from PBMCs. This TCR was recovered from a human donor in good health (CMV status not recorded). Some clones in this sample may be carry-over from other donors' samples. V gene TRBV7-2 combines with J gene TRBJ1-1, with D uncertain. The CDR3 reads CASSLSWTNEAFF. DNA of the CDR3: TGTGCCAGCAGCTTAAGCTGGACCAATGAAGCTTTCTTT.